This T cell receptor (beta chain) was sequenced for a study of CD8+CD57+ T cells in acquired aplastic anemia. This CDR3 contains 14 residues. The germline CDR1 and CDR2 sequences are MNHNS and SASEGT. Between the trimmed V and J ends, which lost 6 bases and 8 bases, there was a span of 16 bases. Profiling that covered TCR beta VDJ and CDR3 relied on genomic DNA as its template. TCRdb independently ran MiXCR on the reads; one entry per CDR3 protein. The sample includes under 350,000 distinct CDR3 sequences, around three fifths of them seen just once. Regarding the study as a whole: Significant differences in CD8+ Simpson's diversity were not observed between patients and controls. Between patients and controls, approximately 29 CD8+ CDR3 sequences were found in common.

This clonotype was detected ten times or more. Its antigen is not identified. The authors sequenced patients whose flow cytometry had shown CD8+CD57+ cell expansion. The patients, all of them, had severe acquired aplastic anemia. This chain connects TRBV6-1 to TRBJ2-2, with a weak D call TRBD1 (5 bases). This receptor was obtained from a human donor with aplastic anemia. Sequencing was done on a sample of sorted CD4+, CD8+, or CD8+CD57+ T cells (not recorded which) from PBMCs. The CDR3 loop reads CASRQDGIEGELFF. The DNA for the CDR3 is TGTGCCAGCAGACAGGACGGAATAGAGGGGGAGCTGTTTTTT.